This T cell receptor beta chain was recorded in a study of early T cells in non-severe SARS-CoV-2 infection. This clonotype was seen only a few times. Each CDR3 protein is one row after TCRdb ran MiXCR on the 5' RACE reads. In the table there are almost 45,000 distinct CDR3 sequences, 6% to 6.5% of which are singletons. The CDR3 has 17 amino acids. Germline V gives CDR1 SGHAT, CDR2 FQDESV (reference sequence). With 5 bases clipped from V and 4 bases from J, the junction kept 10 bases outside the gene matches. The sequenced sample consisted of whole blood. This receptor was identified in an adult who was a healthcare worker with PCR-confirmed SARS-CoV-2 infection or an uninfected control (not recorded which). The rearrangement links TRBV11-1 to TRBJ2-7; TRBD2 aligns across 14 bases. This chain's CDR3 is CASSTGTSGGTDYEQYF. The CDR3 nucleotides are TGTGCCAGCAGCACCGGGACTAGCGGGGGTACAGATTACGAGCAGTACTTC.